Listed below are T cell receptor beta chains from one sample, sequenced in a study of regulatory T cells in long-lasting Graves disease. TCRdb reprocessed the multiplex PCR reads with MiXCR, giving one entry per CDR3 protein. The sample records roughly 500,000 distinct CDR3 sequences, roughly 14% being singletons. These same records also appear under a second study, on T cells in Graves' hyperthyroidism and ophthalmopathy.

Sequences were derived from peripheral blood mononuclear cells (PBMCs), sampled at new diagnosis, from a patient treated with antithyroid drugs. The receptors stem from a man under 40 with Graves disease. CDR3s include the opening cysteine and the closing phenylalanine or tryptophan. Fields, in order: D gene, J gene, V gene, clone size, CDR3 protein, CDR3 DNA. The D gene is left open where the match is weak. Size is omitted from some rows. Given values are once, few, many or a class for expanded clones.

TRBD1	TRBJ1-4	TRBV20-1	.	CSARLGQGKEKLFF	TGCAGTGCTAGATTGGGACAGGGAAAGGAAAAACTGTTTTTT
TRBD2	TRBJ2-3	TRBV5-1	.	CASSLAAGLFTDTQYF	TGCGCCAGCAGCTTGGCAGCGGGATTATTCACAGATACGCAGTATTTT
.	TRBJ1-1	TRBV7-2	many	CASSFREYTEAFF	TGTGCCAGCAGCTTCAGGGAGTACACTGAAGCTTTCTTT
TRBD2	TRBJ2-7	TRBV20-1	.	CSARETSGRPYEQYF	TGCAGTGCTAGGGAGACTAGCGGGAGGCCCTACGAGCAGTACTTC
.	TRBJ1-6	TRBV18	.	CASSPADSSYNSPLHF	TGTGCCAGCTCACCGGCGGACAGCTCCTATAATTCACCCCTCCACTTT
.	TRBJ2-7	TRBV18	.	CASSPPGPKLSSYEQYF	TGTGCCAGCTCACCACCGGGGCCTAAACTCAGCTCCTACGAGCAGTACTTC
TRBD1	TRBJ2-7	TRBV29-1	few	CSVEDRERYEQYF	TGCAGCGTTGAGGACAGGGAACGCTACGAGCAGTACTTC
.	TRBJ2-5	TRBV19	few	CASSIRGTGETQYF	TGTGCCAGTAGTATTCGGGGAACAGGAGAGACCCAGTACTTC
TRBD1	TRBJ1-1	TRBV5-1	many	CASSLTGGITEAFF	TGCGCCAGCAGCCTAACAGGGGGCATCACTGAAGCTTTCTTT
.	TRBJ2-5	TRBV10-1	.	CASSERSEQETQYF	TGCGCCAGCAGTGAACGATCCGAACAAGAGACCCAGTACTTC
.	TRBJ2-7	TRBV12-5	many	CASGQQGGDYEQYF	TGTGCTAGTGGCCAACAGGGAGGTGATTACGAGCAGTACTTC
TRBD2	TRBJ2-3	TRBV9	.	CASSAGLAVDTQYF	TGTGCCAGCAGCGCCGGACTAGCGGTAGATACGCAGTATTTT
.	TRBJ2-6	TRBV2	few	CASSVMGFSGANVLTF	TGTGCCAGCAGTGTTATGGGGTTCTCTGGGGCCAACGTCCTGACTTTC
TRBD1	TRBJ2-3	TRBV9	.	CASSGDRGQISTDTQYF	TGTGCCAGCAGCGGGGACAGGGGGCAGATAAGCACAGATACGCAGTATTTT
TRBD2	TRBJ2-1	TRBV27	many	CASSPLAGGNYNEQFF	TGTGCCAGCAGCCCCCTAGCGGGAGGGAACTACAATGAGCAGTTCTTC
.	TRBJ2-7	TRBV12-3/TRBV12-4	.	CASSFEFSTIDEQYF	TGTGCCAGCAGTTTTGAGTTTAGCACGATCGACGAGCAGTACTTC
.	TRBJ2-3	TRBV2	many	CAIDPGFGDTQYF	TGTGCCATCGACCCGGGCTTCGGGGATACGCAGTATTTT
.	TRBJ2-5	TRBV7-9	many	CASSFGAGPNETQYF	TGTGCCAGCAGCTTCGGGGCAGGGCCTAATGAGACCCAGTACTTC
TRBD1	TRBJ1-2	TRBV7-9	.	CASSVTFGTGRGYGYTF	TGTGCCAGCAGCGTAACCTTCGGGACAGGAAGGGGTTATGGCTACACCTTC
.	TRBJ2-5	TRBV6-1	many	CASRGQVQETQYF	TGTGCCAGCAGGGGGCAAGTCCAAGAGACCCAGTACTTC
TRBD1	TRBJ2-7	TRBV7-8	.	CASSLATGQGTYEQYF	TGTGCCAGCAGCTTAGCAACCGGACAGGGGACCTACGAGCAGTACTTC
.	TRBJ1-3	TRBV7-3	few	CASSLRDDNTIYF	TGTGCCAGCAGCCTAAGGGACGACAACACCATATATTTT
TRBD2	TRBJ2-1	TRBV6-1	.	CASSQPGTSGGNEQFF	TGTGCCAGCAGTCAGCCCGGGACTAGCGGGGGCAATGAGCAGTTCTTC
.	TRBJ1-5	TRBV12-3/TRBV12-4	many	CASTFQGPQHF	TGTGCCAGCACCTTTCAGGGACCCCAGCATTTT
TRBD1	TRBJ2-1	TRBV7-9	few	CASSFGQALDEQFF	TGTGCCAGCAGCTTCGGACAGGCCTTGGATGAGCAGTTCTTC
TRBD1	TRBJ2-5	TRBV20-1	many	CSASENRGLETQYF	TGCAGTGCTAGCGAAAACAGGGGGCTTGAGACCCAGTACTTC
TRBD2	TRBJ2-1	TRBV27	many	CASSLRAGNEQFF	TGTGCCAGCAGTTTACGAGCGGGAAATGAGCAGTTCTTC
TRBD1	TRBJ1-4	TRBV20-1	.	CSAKGTGLYEKLFF	TGCAGTGCTAAGGGGACAGGGCTATACGAAAAACTGTTTTTT
TRBD1	TRBJ1-1	TRBV30	.	CAWSATSAQGGAFF	TGTGCCTGGAGTGCAACTTCCGCACAGGGGGGAGCTTTCTTT
TRBD1	TRBJ2-7	TRBV6-1	.	CASRFDRVYEQYF	TGTGCCAGCAGATTCGACAGGGTCTACGAGCAGTACTTC
.	TRBJ2-1	TRBV25-1	.	CASYSDIGNEQFF	TGTGCCAGCTATTCGGACATAGGAAATGAGCAGTTCTTC
.	TRBJ1-5	TRBV12-3/TRBV12-4	many	CASSQEGDLSNQPQHF	TGTGCCAGCAGTCAGGAGGGGGACTTAAGCAATCAGCCCCAGCATTTT
.	TRBJ2-7	TRBV29-1	few	CSVDWRDEQYF	TGCAGCGTTGATTGGAGGGACGAGCAGTACTTC
.	TRBJ2-7	TRBV11-2	many	CASSSPGLIGTYEQYF	TGTGCCAGCAGCTCTCCCGGACTGATCGGCACCTACGAGCAGTACTTC
TRBD1	TRBJ1-1	TRBV9	many	CASSDRDRGNTEAFF	TGTGCCAGCAGCGACCGGGACAGGGGGAACACTGAAGCTTTCTTT
.	TRBJ2-2	TRBV20-1	many	CSAPPGPNTGELFF	TGCAGTGCTCCTCCGGGCCCGAACACCGGGGAGCTGTTTTTT
.	TRBJ1-1	TRBV15	many	CATSAAWGTEAFF	TGTGCCACCAGCGCAGCCTGGGGCACTGAAGCTTTCTTT
TRBD1	TRBJ2-2	TRBV20-1	.	CSAGGDLNGELFF	TGCAGTGCAGGGGGCGACCTCAACGGGGAGCTGTTTTTT
.	TRBJ1-1	TRBV29-1	many	CSVGGLGAFF	TGCAGCGTTGGGGGCCTGGGAGCTTTCTTT
.	TRBJ2-7	TRBV20-1	many	CSAREWGALYEQYF	TGCAGTGCTCGGGAGTGGGGAGCCCTCTACGAGCAGTACTTC
.	TRBJ2-5	TRBV5-4	few	CASSLREREETQYF	TGTGCCAGCAGCTTGCGAGAGAGGGAAGAGACCCAGTACTTC